Below are 30 T cell receptor beta chains sequenced from a single sample in a study of CD8 T cells in ankylosing spondylitis. One entry per CDR3 protein, called by TCRdb with MiXCR from the 5' RACE reads. Among around 7,000 distinct CDR3 sequences listed, 8.2% were seen once. The sample taken for sequencing was blood, either unsorted or a sorted T cell fraction (not recorded which). The source is a male donor with ankylosing spondylitis or in good health (not recorded which).

The sample holds many counts of this clonotype. This chain joins TRBV9 and TRBJ2-5; 8 nucleotides match TRBD2. V dropped 0 bases and J dropped 2; count of bases not matched to a gene: 3. From germline, CDR1 is SGDLS and CDR2 YYNGEE. This CDR3 is built from 15 residues. The CDR3: CASSVGVAGQETQYF. The CDR3 DNA sequence: TGTGCCAGCAGCGTAGGGGTAGCGGGGCAAGAGACCCAGTACTTC.

This clonotype is judged medium-sized. The rearrangement joins TRBV9 to TRBJ2-2; TRBD1 aligns across 11 bases. The CDR3 loop spans 15 amino acids. Trimming cost V 3 bases and J 4 bases; bases outside gene matches: 2. The V gene's germline CDR1 is SGDLS and CDR2 YYNGEE. This CDR3 reads CASSADRGRTGELFF. The CDR3 DNA reads as TGTGCCAGCAGCGCGGACAGGGGGCGCACCGGGGAGCTGTTTTTT.

V and J are TRBV9 and TRBJ1-2; D is ambiguous. Germline V gene data show CDR1 as SGDLS and CDR2 as YYNGEE. This CDR3 contains 13 residues. The V end lost 5 bases, the J end lost 4 bases, and 12 bases lay between the germline ends. CDR3 nucleotide sequence: TGTGCCAGCAGTGGACTCGCGATCTATGGCTACACCTTC. Translated, it gives CASSGLAIYGYTF.

In its sample, this clonotype was seen many times. The chain recombines TRBV9 with TRBJ2-2; 10 bases agree with TRBD1. The CDR3 is 17 residues long. CDR1 and CDR2 (germline): SGDLS, YYNGEE. With V trimmed by 0 bases and J by 7 bases, 9 bases remained unmatched. CDR3 sequence reads: CASSVEWGQGSVGELFF. CDR3 DNA: TGTGCCAGCAGCGTAGAATGGGGACAGGGGAGCGTCGGGGAGCTGTTTTTT.

Judged by abundance, this clonotype is medium-sized. The chain joins TRBV7-3 to TRBJ1-6; D possibly corresponds to TRBD1 (6 bases). V was clipped by 3 bases and J by 10 bases, with 19 bases between them. This CDR3 has 16 residues. Germline CDR1 reads SGHTA; CDR2 reads FQGTGA. The CDR3 loop reads CASSLLQGNDYSPLHF. The CDR3 DNA is TGTGCCAGCAGCTTGCTGCAGGGGAATGACTACTCACCCCTCCACTTT.

The V and J genes are TRBV9 and TRBJ2-3; D gene uncertain. The CDR3 sequence is 16 residues long. Trimming cost V 0 bases and J 2 bases, with 13 bases left between them. Germline loops: CDR1 SGDLS, CDR2 YYNGEE. CDR3 loop: CASSVGTAQFTDTQYF. CDR3 DNA sequence: TGTGCCAGCAGCGTAGGAACAGCCCAATTCACAGATACGCAGTATTTT.

Sample share makes this clonotype medium-sized. The gene calls are TRBV9 and TRBJ2-1; 9 bases match TRBD2. The CDR3 spans 16 residues. Germline lookup yields CDR1 SGDLS and CDR2 YYNGEE. V lost 0 bases and J lost 7; bases outside the gene matches: 8. CDR3 sequence: CASSVGGASGINEQFF. The CDR3 nucleotides read TGTGCCAGCAGCGTAGGGGGGGCTAGCGGGATTAATGAGCAGTTCTTC.

Relative to its sample, this clonotype is medium-sized. This chain connects TRBV9 to TRBJ2-6; D gene ambiguous. Germline lookup yields CDR1 SGDLS and CDR2 YYNGEE. Trimming pared 6 bases from V and 0 bases from J, leaving 7 bases between. The CDR3 loop spans 14 amino acids. The CDR3 sequence: CASNDGSGANVLTF. CDR3 nucleotides: TGTGCCAGCAACGATGGCTCTGGGGCCAACGTCCTGACTTTC.

The table lists this clonotype with many counts. The J gene is TRBJ1-2, the V gene TRBV9; the match to TRBD1 covers 8 bases. Trimming cost V 4 bases and J 6 bases; bases outside gene matches: 5. The CDR3 totals 13 residues. Per germline, CDR1 SGDLS and CDR2 YYNGEE. The CDR3 region is CASSSGQGDGYTF. CDR3 DNA: TGTGCCAGCAGCTCTGGACAGGGTGATGGCTACACCTTC.

The table lists this clonotype with a few counts. V is TRBV9 and J is TRBJ2-1, with 8 positions matching TRBD2. The V segment lost 0 bases and the J segment 6 bases; nucleotides outside the gene matches: 8. Germline values: CDR1 SGDLS, CDR2 YYNGEE. This CDR3 region has 16 residues. CDR3 sequence (DNA): TGTGCCAGCAGCGTAGAGGCGGGAGGCGGGGGCAATGAGCAGTTCTTC. Translated: CASSVEAGGGGNEQFF.

This clonotype ranks as medium-sized. The chain couples TRBV9 to TRBJ1-2, with D unclear. The length of the CDR3 is 15 residues. V dropped 3 bases and J dropped 4 bases, with 16 bases sitting between them. Germline CDR1 and CDR2: SGDLS and YYNGEE. This CDR3 reads CASSATVPSGYGYTF. The CDR3, as DNA: TGTGCCAGCAGCGCCACGGTCCCTAGTGGCTATGGCTACACCTTC.

This sequence joins TRBV9 and TRBJ1-5; 9 nucleotides match TRBD1. Germline assignment: CDR1 SGDLS and CDR2 YYNGEE. Trimming at V came to 4 bases and at J to 6 bases, leaving 8 bases not matched to a gene. CDR3 length: 15 amino acids. CDR3 protein: CASSPTGTGIQPQHF. In nucleotides, the CDR3 is TGTGCCAGCAGCCCAACCGGGACAGGGATTCAGCCCCAGCATTTT.

This clonotype appeared a few times. This sequence joins TRBV9 and TRBJ2-3; no clear D. CDR1 SGDLS and CDR2 YYNGEE come from the germline V gene. This CDR3 has 17 amino acids. Deletions cut 2 bases from V and 0 bases from J, with 16 bases between. The CDR3 protein is CASSVLAIPSSTDTQYF. As DNA, the CDR3 is TGTGCCAGCAGCGTGTTGGCTATCCCGTCTAGCACAGATACGCAGTATTTT.

This clonotype was detected many times. V is TRBV9 and J is TRBJ1-3; D not certain. The germline V and J ends were trimmed by 2 bases and 8 bases, with 20 bases remaining between them. The CDR3 length is 16 residues. CDR1 and CDR2 (germline): SGDLS, YYNGEE. In DNA form, the CDR3 reads TGTGCCAGCAGCGTTACCGGGCTGACGAATAGAGACACCATATATTTT. This translates into CASSVTGLTNRDTIYF.

This clonotype counts as large. The chain couples TRBV9 to TRBJ2-1, with D maybe TRBD1 (5 bases). From germline, CDR1 is SGDLS and CDR2 YYNGEE. The CDR3 is 14 residues long. V was shortened by 0 bases and J by 8 bases, with 12 bases between the two germline ends. CDR3 in amino acids: CASSVGGQFDEQFF. CDR3 bases: TGTGCCAGCAGCGTAGGGGGCCAATTTGATGAGCAGTTCTTC.

Ten or more counts support this clonotype. The chain recombines TRBV9 with TRBJ2-3, with D uncertain. The germline CDR1 and CDR2 sequences are SGDLS and YYNGEE. The CDR3 length is 15 residues. V shed 0 bases and J shed 0 bases, with 8 bases lying between them. In DNA, the CDR3 is TGTGCCAGCAGCGTAGAAGCCATAAGCACAGATACGCAGTATTTT. Translating it yields CASSVEAISTDTQYF.

In its sample, this clonotype is medium-sized. The rearrangement links TRBV9 to TRBJ1-4, with TRBD1 matching 7 bases. The CDR3 covers 15 residues. Germline V gene lookup returns CDR1 SGDLS and CDR2 YYNGEE. The junction had 4 bases not matched to a gene; V was cut back by 1 base and J by 4 bases. CDR3 DNA sequence: TGTGCCAGCAGCGTATTCGGGACAGATAATGAAAAACTGTTTTTT. Amino acid sequence: CASSVFGTDNEKLFF.

At least ten counts were recorded for this clonotype. The rearrangement links TRBV9 to TRBJ2-2; 9 positions match TRBD1. With V trimmed by 4 bases and J by 7 bases, 11 bases remained unmatched. Per germline, CDR1 SGDLS and CDR2 YYNGEE. CDR3 length equals 16 residues. This CDR3 reads CASSRGQGSIDGELFF. For the CDR3, the DNA is TGTGCCAGCAGCCGAGGACAGGGGAGTATCGACGGGGAGCTGTTTTTT.

In its sample, this clonotype ranks as medium-sized. CDR3 protein: CASSVEGSVGNLYNEQFF. Written as DNA, the CDR3 is TGTGCCAGCAGCGTAGAGGGGTCGGTCGGGAACCTTTACAATGAGCAGTTCTTC. The chain has TRBV9 and TRBJ2-1; D may correspond to TRBD1 or TRBD2 (5 bases each). Germline lookup yields CDR1 SGDLS and CDR2 YYNGEE. V was pared by 0 bases and J by 4 bases, with 20 bases between. The CDR3 has 18 residues.

At least ten counts were recorded for this clonotype. Here the CDR3 DNA reads TGCAGCGTTCCAGCCACCGGGACACCTTACGAGCAGTACGTC. Translated: CSVPATGTPYEQYV. This chain joins TRBV29-1 and TRBJ2-7; TRBD1 might be the D (6 bases). Germline V gene sequence: CDR1 SQVTM, CDR2 ANQGSEA. Between the trimmed V and J ends, which lost 5 bases and 4 bases, there was a span of 18 bases. The CDR3 contains 14 residues.

Many counts were recorded for this clonotype. The rearrangement uses TRBV9 and TRBJ2-2; D is unresolved. CDR3 size: 13 residues. Germline V gene data show CDR1 as SGDLS and CDR2 as YYNGEE. The germline V and J ends were trimmed by 4 bases and 6 bases, with 10 bases remaining between them. The CDR3: CASSPPRAGELFF. The CDR3 nucleotides are TGTGCCAGCAGCCCCCCAAGAGCCGGGGAGCTGTTTTTT. The variable domain in full, completed from reference TRBV9 and TRBJ2-2, reads DSGVTQTPKHLITATGQRVTLRCSPRSGDLSVYWYQQSLDQGLQFLIQYYNGEERAKGNILERFSAQQFPDLHSELNLSSLELGDSALYFCASSPPRAGELFFGEGSRLTVL.

At least ten counts were recorded for this clonotype. This chain links TRBV9 with TRBJ2-5; weak D call: TRBD2 (5 bases). Germline V gene lookup returns CDR1 SGDLS and CDR2 YYNGEE. The CDR3 has 14 residues. V shed 4 bases and J shed 5 bases, with 15 bases lying between them. This CDR3 is CASSPSGMGETQYF. The CDR3 DNA reads as TGTGCCAGCAGCCCTTCCGGGATGGGGGAGACCCAGTACTTC.

The gene calls are TRBV9 and TRBJ1-6; unclear D gene. Germline V gene lookup returns CDR1 SGDLS and CDR2 YYNGEE. The V end was cut by 1 base, the J end by 9 bases, with 8 bases between. The CDR3 is 13 residues long. CDR3 sequence reads: CASSVTSSSPLHF. The CDR3 region has the DNA TGTGCCAGCAGCGTAACTTCTAGTTCACCCCTCCACTTT.

Worth noting for this clonotype: The junction and the germline gene differ at one end; a read error may be behind it. This sequence joins TRBV9 and TRBJ2-2, with no clear D. Germline CDR1 reads SGDLS; CDR2 reads YYNGEE. CDR3 length equals 16 residues. In nucleotides, the CDR3 is TGTGACAGCAGCGTAGATAGTTCTGGGAACGCCGGGGAGCTGTTTTTT. Translating it yields CDSSVDSSGNAGELFF.

This chain joins TRBV9 and TRBJ2-1; D gene uncertain. Germline V gene data show CDR1 as SGDLS and CDR2 as YYNGEE. The CDR3 has 15 amino acids. V was cut by 3 bases and J by 12 bases, with 22 bases left in between. The CDR3 loop reads CASSEGPLPGIGQFF. DNA for the CDR3: TGTGCCAGCAGCGAGGGCCCCCTGCCTGGAATTGGGCAGTTCTTC.

This clonotype was recorded at least ten times. V and J are TRBV9 and TRBJ2-1; 16 nucleotides align to TRBD2. V was clipped by 2 bases and J by 1 base; unmatched bases: 3. This CDR3 has 18 residues. Per the germline V gene, CDR1 is SGDLS and CDR2 is YYNGEE. The CDR3 DNA reads TGTGCCAGCAGCGTCGGGACTAGCGGGGGGGCTTCCTACAATGAGCAGTTCTTC. Translated: CASSVGTSGGASYNEQFF.

About this clonotype: A much larger clone sits a single nucleotide away, making a read error possible. This chain uses TRBV9 with TRBJ2-2; TRBD1 matches at 7 bases. CDR1 and CDR2 (germline): SGDLS, YYNGEE. This CDR3 contains 12 residues. After removal of 5 bases from V and 7 bases from J, the junction contained 2 bases not matched to a gene. CDR3 bases: TGTGCCAGCAGGACAGGGTACGGGGAGCTGTTTTTT. This gives the protein CASRTGYGELFF.

Many counts were recorded for this clonotype. The V and J genes are TRBV9 and TRBJ1-6; D might be TRBD1 (6 bases). This CDR3 region has 15 residues. V lost 3 bases to trimming and J lost 11 bases, with 18 bases between them. Germline loops: CDR1 SGDLS, CDR2 YYNGEE. The CDR3 sequence is CASSAGKQGSPPLHF. CDR3 sequence (DNA): TGTGCCAGCAGCGCCGGAAAACAGGGCTCGCCACCCCTCCACTTT.

This clonotype appeared many times. The chain carries TRBV9 and TRBJ2-3; 7 bases fit TRBD2. Germline CDR1 SGDLS, CDR2 YYNGEE. V was clipped by 4 bases and J by 3 bases; unmatched bases: 11. CDR3 length equals 16 residues. The DNA for the CDR3 is TGTGCCAGCAGCCCTCTAGCGGCCGGGGGGACAGATACGCAGTATTTT. It specifies CASSPLAAGGTDTQYF.

This clonotype was recorded many times. V usage is TRBV9 and J usage is TRBJ2-3; D gene unclear. Germline assignment: CDR1 SGDLS and CDR2 YYNGEE. The ends were cut back, 2 bases at V and 4 bases at J, with 5 bases in the middle. The CDR3 loop spans 12 amino acids. The CDR3 region is CASSVAADTQYF. The DNA of the CDR3 is TGTGCCAGCAGCGTGGCGGCAGATACGCAGTATTTT.